The 29 T cell receptor beta chains given below trace back to one sample, sequenced in a study of early T cells in non-severe SARS-CoV-2 infection. TCRdb analysed the 5' RACE reads with MiXCR anew, one entry per CDR3 protein. The repertoire includes about 89,000 distinct CDR3 sequences, over 15% of them detected once, and just over 5% sits in the top ten. Sequencing used whole blood, obtained at baseline. The receptors come from an adult who was a healthcare worker with PCR-confirmed SARS-CoV-2 infection or an uninfected control (not recorded which).

In its sample, this clonotype was seen a few times. This chain joins TRBV2 and TRBJ1-4; possible D gene TRBD1, 6 bases. The CDR3 loop spans 12 amino acids. The germline gives CDR1 SNHLY, CDR2 FYNNEI. Trimming took off 8 bases at V and 10 bases at J, with 14 bases between the two ends. This CDR3 reads CASGRQVAKLFF. The DNA for the CDR3 is TGTGCCAGCGGAAGACAGGTCGCAAAACTGTTTTTT.

V and J are TRBV18 and TRBJ2-3, with 8 nucleotides matching TRBD1. After removal of 5 bases from V and 2 bases from J, the junction contained 6 bases not matched to a gene. The length of the CDR3 is 15 residues. Germline values: CDR1 KGHSH, CDR2 LQKENI. Here the CDR3 reads CASSTQGVTTDTQYF. CDR3 DNA sequence: TGTGCCAGCTCAACACAGGGGGTCACCACAGATACGCAGTATTTT.

This clonotype was counted a few times. Germline and junction disagree at one end, which may indicate a read error. The V call is TRBV18, the J call TRBJ2-1; D is tentatively TRBD1 or TRBD2 (5 bases each). The CDR3 consists of 14 residues. CDR1 KGHSH and CDR2 LQKENI come from the germline V gene. This CDR3 reads CANSPIRDPDEQFF. CDR3 in DNA: TGTGCCAACTCACCAATACGGGACCCCGATGAGCAGTTCTTC.

The sample holds a few counts of this clonotype. CDR3 sequence reads: CASRRTQTGEQYF. DNA of the CDR3: TGTGCCAGCAGGAGGACACAAACGGGCGAGCAGTACTTC. V gene TRBV6-5 combines with J gene TRBJ2-7; possible D gene TRBD1, 5 bases. This CDR3 is 13 amino acids long. V lost 6 bases and J 6 bases, leaving 15 bases between the germline ends. Per germline, CDR1 MNHEY and CDR2 SVGAGI.

The rearrangement uses TRBV6-2 or TRBV6-3 and TRBJ2-3, with D unclear. Trimming shortened V by 2 bases and J by 9 bases, and 6 bases separated the two germline ends. The CDR3 runs to 11 residues. CDR1 and CDR2 (germline): MNHEY, SVGEGT. The DNA for the CDR3 is TGTGCCAGCAGTTACCGAGGAACGCAGTATTTT. Its translation is CASSYRGTQYF.

The chain has TRBV20-1 and TRBJ1-1; D is unresolved. This CDR3 spans 11 amino acids. Germline CDR1 DFQATT, CDR2 SNEGSKA (reference sequence). The V end was cut by 0 bases, the J end by 4 bases, with 3 bases between. Written as DNA, the CDR3 is TGCAGTGCTAGAGAGGGCACTGAAGCTTTCTTT. Its translation: CSAREGTEAFF.

The V and J genes are TRBV13 and TRBJ2-7; no reliable D call. Germline CDR1 is PRHDT and CDR2 is FYEKMQ (reference sequence). Trimming cost V 5 bases and J 3 bases, with 17 bases left between them. The CDR3 is 15 amino acids. The CDR3 region is CASSPRASRNYEQYF. In nucleotides, the CDR3 is TGTGCCAGCAGCCCTCGGGCCTCTCGCAACTACGAGCAGTACTTC.

This clonotype was counted once. The chain uses TRBV11-2 and TRBJ2-4; D might be TRBD1 (7 bases). The CDR3 has 13 amino acids. V lost 5 bases, J lost 7 bases, and 12 bases lay in between. The germline V gene encodes CDR1 SGHAT and CDR2 FQNNGV. This chain's CDR3 is CASSNRGGNIQYF. In nucleotides, the CDR3 is TGTGCCAGCAGCAACAGGGGAGGTAACATTCAGTACTTC. The variable domain in full, completed from reference TRBV11-2 and TRBJ2-4, reads EAGVAQSPRYKIIEKRQSVAFWCNPISGHATLYWYQQILGQGPKLLIQFQNNGVVDDSQLPKDRFSAERLKGVDSTLKIQPAKLEDSAVYLCASSNRGGNIQYFGAGTRLSVL.

The V gene is TRBV3-1, the J gene TRBJ2-2; 11 bases match TRBD2. After removal of 1 base from V and 7 bases from J, the junction contained 11 bases not matched to a gene. CDR3 size: 18 residues. The V gene's germline CDR1 is LGHDT and CDR2 YNNKEL (reference sequence). The CDR3 loop is CASSQGGLAGGTDGELFF. The CDR3 coding sequence is TGTGCCAGCAGCCAAGGGGGCCTAGCGGGAGGAACCGACGGGGAGCTGTTTTTT.

The chain couples TRBV12-3 or TRBV12-4 to TRBJ2-1; D uncertain. CDR3 length equals 16 residues. The V end lost 0 bases, the J end lost 0 bases, and 9 bases lay between the germline ends. The CDR3 protein is CASSLAGHSSYNEQFF. Written as DNA, the CDR3 is TGTGCCAGCAGTTTAGCGGGCCACTCCTCCTACAATGAGCAGTTCTTC.

The sample holds a few counts of this clonotype. The chain links TRBV28 to TRBJ2-2, with 8 bases fitting TRBD1. V trimming: 10 bases; J trimming: 3 bases; junction bases outside the gene matches: 10. Germline CDR1 is MDHEN and CDR2 is SYDVKM. This CDR3 region has 15 residues. The CDR3 loop reads CATSGSDRDTGELFF. CDR3 nucleotide sequence: TGTGCCACCTCGGGGTCGGACAGGGACACCGGGGAGCTGTTTTTT.

This clonotype was seen repeatedly, ten times or more. V is TRBV12-3 or TRBV12-4 and J is TRBJ1-2; D may be TRBD1 (6 bases). This CDR3 spans 15 amino acids. Between the trimmed V and J ends, which lost 7 bases and 8 bases, there was a span of 23 bases. In DNA, the CDR3 is TGTGCCAGCACCAGGGGAAGGCTCCTGCATCGGGGCTACACCTTC. Its protein is CASTRGRLLHRGYTF.

The rearrangement links TRBV20-1 to TRBJ2-7; 7 bases fit TRBD1. With V trimmed by 6 bases and J by 4 bases, 3 bases remained unmatched. The CDR3 has 11 amino acids. In germline, CDR1 is DFQATT, CDR2 SNEGSKA (reference sequence). In DNA form, the CDR3 reads TGCAGTGCAACGACAGGGTACGAGCAGTACTTC. This sequence encodes CSATTGYEQYF.

Ten or more counts support this clonotype. V gene TRBV19 combines with J gene TRBJ2-5; D remains unclear. Germline CDR1 LNHDA, CDR2 SQIVND (reference sequence). The V end was cut by 5 bases, the J end by 4 bases, with 11 bases between. CDR3 length: 13 residues. The DNA of the CDR3 is TGTGCCAGTAGTTCCTACAACAGAGAGACCCAGTACTTC. Amino acid sequence: CASSSYNRETQYF.

This clonotype showed up just a few times. The CDR3 region is CASSLAGGPRTGELFF. In nucleotides, the CDR3 is TGTGCCAGCAGCTTAGCGGGAGGGCCTAGAACCGGGGAGCTGTTTTTT. This rearrangement joins TRBV7-2 to TRBJ2-2, with TRBD2 matching 7 bases. The V segment lost 0 bases and the J segment 5 bases; nucleotides outside the gene matches: 6. This CDR3 spans 16 amino acids. Germline V lookup: CDR1 SGHTA, CDR2 FQGNSA. Complete variable domain (other parts from reference TRBV7-2 and TRBJ2-2): GAGVSQSPSNKVTEKGKDVELRCDPISGHTALYWYRQSLGQGLEFLIYFQGNSAPDKSGLPSDRFSAERTGGSVSTLTIQRTQQEDSAVYLCASSLAGGPRTGELFFGEGSRLTVL.

This chain joins TRBV20-1 and TRBJ2-7, with 8 positions matching TRBD1. From germline, CDR1 is DFQATT and CDR2 SNEGSKA (reference sequence). The CDR3 totals 14 residues. J lost 1 base, V lost 1 base, and 3 bases had no gene match. The CDR3 sequence: CSARARTGSYEQYF. CDR3 coding DNA: TGCAGTGCTAGAGCTCGGACAGGGTCCTACGAGCAGTACTTC.

V gene TRBV5-1 combines with J gene TRBJ2-7, with TRBD1 as a possible D gene (6 bases). V lost 1 base and J 2 bases, leaving 13 bases between the germline ends. Germline CDR1 reads SGHRS; CDR2 reads YFSETQ. The CDR3 spans 15 residues. The CDR3 sequence: CASSLLGTYPYEQYF. In nucleotides, the CDR3 is TGCGCCAGCAGCTTGTTGGGGACATATCCCTACGAGCAGTACTTC.

The chain carries TRBV11-2 and TRBJ2-5; the D gene is possibly TRBD1 (5 bases). The V gene lost 5 bases and the J gene lost 2 bases, with 15 bases spanning the gap. The germline V gene has CDR1 SGHAT and CDR2 FQNNGV. The CDR3 has 15 amino acids. CDR3 loop: CASSQIQGLQETQYF. The CDR3 nucleotides read TGTGCCAGCAGCCAAATCCAGGGCTTACAAGAGACCCAGTACTTC.

CDR3 residues: CASSQDYATNQPQHF. The CDR3 nucleotides read TGCGCCAGCAGCCAAGATTATGCCACCAATCAGCCCCAGCATTTT. The genes are TRBV4-3 and TRBJ1-5; D ambiguous. The CDR3 totals 15 residues. V shed 0 bases and J shed 3 bases, with 9 bases lying between them. Germline CDR1 and CDR2: LGHNA and YSLEER.

The DNA of the CDR3 is TGTGCCAGCAGCTCCGACCCGAACACCGGGGAGCTGTTTTTT. It encodes CASSSDPNTGELFF. The chain links TRBV7-2 to TRBJ2-2; no reliable D call. The length of the CDR3 is 14 residues. V lost 4 bases to trimming and J lost 0 bases, with 6 bases between them. The germline gives CDR1 SGHTA, CDR2 FQGNSA.

This chain joins TRBV3-1 and TRBJ2-1; no definite D call. The CDR3 runs to 16 residues. Germline V gives CDR1 LGHDT, CDR2 YNNKEL (reference sequence). Trimming took off 3 bases at V and 1 base at J, with 13 bases between the two ends. The CDR3 loop reads CASSHDPYISYNEQFF. The CDR3 nucleotides read TGTGCCAGCAGCCATGACCCGTATATTTCCTACAATGAGCAGTTCTTC.

V usage is TRBV6-2 or TRBV6-3 and J usage is TRBJ2-1; D could derive from TRBD1 or TRBD2 (5 bases each). Germline values: CDR1 MNHEY, CDR2 SVGEGT. The CDR3 covers 14 residues. With 9 bases removed from V and 1 base from J, the gap between germline ends came to 13 bases. CDR3 bases: TGTGCCAGTTTAAAGGGGAGATCCTACAATGAGCAGTTCTTC. Translation: CASLKGRSYNEQFF.

The CDR3 sequence is CASSQDPVMVYEQYF. In nucleotides, the CDR3 is TGCGCCAGCAGCCAAGACCCAGTCATGGTCTACGAGCAGTACTTC. V usage is TRBV4-1 and J usage is TRBJ2-7, with D unclear. The CDR3 runs to 15 residues. Per the germline V gene, CDR1 is MGHRA and CDR2 is YSYEKL. Trimming left V 0 bases short and J 3 bases short, with 12 bases between.

Only a few counts were recorded for this clonotype. The chain employs TRBV11-2 and TRBJ2-7; weak D call: TRBD2 (6 bases). Germline V CDR1 and CDR2: SGHAT, FQNNGV. V was trimmed by 1 base and J by 4 bases, leaving 20 bases between them. This CDR3 contains 17 residues. The CDR3 sequence is CASSLVGRRSLLYEQYF. CDR3 nucleotides: TGTGCCAGCAGCTTAGTTGGGAGGCGATCCCTTCTTTACGAGCAGTACTTC.

The rearrangement uses TRBV27 and TRBJ2-3; no firm D call. Looked up from germline, CDR1 is MNHEY and CDR2 is SMNVEV (reference sequence). The CDR3 contains 13 residues. Trimming shortened V by 6 bases and J by 3 bases, and 10 bases separated the two germline ends. CDR3 DNA: TGTGCCAGCAGCCCCTCATGGACAGATACGCAGTATTTT. Protein sequence: CASSPSWTDTQYF.

This clonotype has only one observation. The rearrangement joins TRBV12-3 or TRBV12-4 to TRBJ2-5, with a possible D match to TRBD1 (5 bases). Trimming took off 6 bases at V and 5 bases at J, with 19 bases between the two ends. CDR3 length: 15 amino acids. The CDR3 DNA follows: TGTGCCAGCAGACCCTCTGACAGCACGGCCGAGACCCAGTACTTC. It codes for CASRPSDSTAETQYF.

This clonotype was observed many times. V and J are TRBV7-9 and TRBJ2-2, with TRBD1 as a possible D gene (6 bases). Germline V gives CDR1 SEHNR, CDR2 FQNEAQ (reference sequence). The CDR3 totals 17 residues. Trimming pared 5 bases from V and 1 base from J, leaving 17 bases between. CDR3 nucleotide sequence: TGTGCCAGCAGCCCTATATCGGTCAGGGGGAACACCGGGGAGCTGTTTTTT. Amino acid sequence: CASSPISVRGNTGELFF.

This clonotype was seen a handful of times. CDR3 nucleotide sequence: TGCAGTGCTAGAGAGCCCCCGGGGGGCGACACCGGGGAGCTGTTTTTT. Translated: CSAREPPGGDTGELFF. The chain uses TRBV20-1 and TRBJ2-2, with D tentatively TRBD2 (7 bases). V was shortened by 0 bases and J by 3 bases, with 14 bases between the two germline ends. The CDR3 is made up of 16 amino acids. Germline V gene data show CDR1 as DFQATT and CDR2 as SNEGSKA (reference sequence).

This clonotype turned up a few times. The chain carries TRBV18 and TRBJ2-3; D remains unclear. The CDR3 is made up of 16 amino acids. CDR1 KGHSH and CDR2 LQKENI come from the germline V gene. Trimming shortened V by 0 bases and J by 2 bases, and 12 bases separated the two germline ends. The CDR3 loop is CASSPPESDPTDTQYF. CDR3 nucleotide sequence: TGTGCCAGCTCACCACCGGAATCGGACCCCACAGATACGCAGTATTTT.